This T cell receptor beta chain stems from a study of cytomegalovirus exposure and HLA in healthy donors. Background on the study: There were some 81 million unique TCRs (from HLA-typed donors) in an early data release.

Regarding this clone: Antigen: not known.

J was trimmed by 4 bases and V by 0 bases; bases with no gene match: 11. The CDR3 loop spans 17 amino acids. Germline CDR1 and CDR2: SGHDN and FVKESK. General study results and limits: Across donors, presence/absence analyses took sequencing depth to be roughly uniform.

Use of 60 Vbeta and 13 Jbeta primers characterized the PCR. The repertoire was sequenced with immunoSEQ multiplex PCR; TCRdb's copy has only in-frame clones and lacks some. In the table there are about 140,000 clones, 88% of which are singletons. The sequenced material came from PBMCs. The chain carries TRBV14 and TRBJ1-2; 7 bases agree with TRBD1. The sequence was obtained from a woman between 40 and 55 years old in good health and CMV-seronegative. CDR3 amino acids: CASSQDLAGGLSYGYTF. DNA of the CDR3: TGTGCCAGCAGCCAAGATTTGGCAGGGGGGCTGAGCTATGGCTACACCTTC.